The 2 T cell receptor beta chains below were found in one sample sequenced in a study of cytomegalovirus exposure and HLA in healthy donors. Researchers ran the PCR with 60 Vbeta and 13 Jbeta primers. Profiling relied on immunoSEQ multiplex PCR, and the TCRdb table lists in-frame clones only, not all of them. The sample has roughly 200,000 clones; 76% are singletons. Sequenced: PBMCs. The receptors stem from a young man in good health and CMV-seronegative.

This clone came up once. V and J are TRBV5-4 and TRBJ2-3; 8 bases line up with TRBD2. Germline trimming cut 7 bases from V and 1 base from J; bases unmatched to any gene: 11. This CDR3 has 16 residues. The V gene's germline CDR1 is SGHNT and CDR2 YYREEE (reference sequence). The CDR3 reads CASVKRGLGGTDTQYF. CDR3 in DNA: TGTGCCAGCGTAAAACGGGGACTAGGCGGCACAGATACGCAGTATTTT.

This clone was counted a single time. V is TRBV7-6 and J is TRBJ2-7; 11 bases map to TRBD2. Trimming cost V 5 bases and J 3 bases; bases outside gene matches: 3. The CDR3 is 14 amino acids. The germline V gene encodes CDR1 SGHVS and CDR2 FNYEAQ. For the CDR3, the DNA is TGTGCCAGCAGCATCACTAGCGGGAGCTACGAGCAGTACTTC. Its translation is CASSITSGSYEQYF.